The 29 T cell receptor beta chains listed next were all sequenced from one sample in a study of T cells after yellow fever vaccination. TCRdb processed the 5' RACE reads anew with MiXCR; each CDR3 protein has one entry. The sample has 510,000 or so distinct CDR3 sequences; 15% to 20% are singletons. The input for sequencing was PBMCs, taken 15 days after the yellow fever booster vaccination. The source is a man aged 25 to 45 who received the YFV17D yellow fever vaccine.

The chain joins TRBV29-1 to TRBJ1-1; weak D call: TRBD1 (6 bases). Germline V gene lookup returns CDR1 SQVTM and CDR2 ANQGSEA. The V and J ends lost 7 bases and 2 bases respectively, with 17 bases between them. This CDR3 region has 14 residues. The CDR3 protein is CSGLSGTLNTEAFF. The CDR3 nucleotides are TGCAGCGGATTATCCGGGACATTAAACACTGAAGCTTTCTTT.

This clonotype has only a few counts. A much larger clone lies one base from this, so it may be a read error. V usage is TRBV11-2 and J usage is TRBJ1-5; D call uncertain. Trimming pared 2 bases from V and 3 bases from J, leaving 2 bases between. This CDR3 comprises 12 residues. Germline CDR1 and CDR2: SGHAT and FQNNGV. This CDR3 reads CASSLTNQPQHF. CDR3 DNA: TGTGCCAGCAGCTTAACCAATCAGCCCCAGCATTTT.

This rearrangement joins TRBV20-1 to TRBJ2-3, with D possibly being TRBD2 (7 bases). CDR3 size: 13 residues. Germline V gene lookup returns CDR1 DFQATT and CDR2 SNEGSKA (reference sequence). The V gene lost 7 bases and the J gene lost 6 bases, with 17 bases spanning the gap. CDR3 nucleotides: TGCAGTGAGGGGGGAGGGCCAGCGGATACGCAGTATTTT. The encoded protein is CSEGGGPADTQYF.

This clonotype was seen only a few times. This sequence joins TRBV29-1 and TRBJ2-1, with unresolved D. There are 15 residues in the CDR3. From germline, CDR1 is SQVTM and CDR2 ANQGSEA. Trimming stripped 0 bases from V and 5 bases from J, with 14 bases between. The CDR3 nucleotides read TGCAGCGTTGAAGAGGGTATCGATACTAACAATGAGCAGTTCTTC. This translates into CSVEEGIDTNNEQFF.

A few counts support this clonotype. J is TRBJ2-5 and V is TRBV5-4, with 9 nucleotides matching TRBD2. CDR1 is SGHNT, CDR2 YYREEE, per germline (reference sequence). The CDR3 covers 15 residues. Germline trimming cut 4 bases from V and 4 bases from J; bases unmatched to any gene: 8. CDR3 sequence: CASSPTSGGVETQYF. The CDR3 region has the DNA TGTGCCAGCAGCCCGACTAGCGGCGGGGTAGAGACCCAGTACTTC.

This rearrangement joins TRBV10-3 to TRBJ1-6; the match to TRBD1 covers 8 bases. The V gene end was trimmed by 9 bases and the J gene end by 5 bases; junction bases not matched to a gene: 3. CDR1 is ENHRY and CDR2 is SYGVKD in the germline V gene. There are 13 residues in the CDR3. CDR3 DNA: TGTGCCATTACGGGACAGGATAATTCACCCCTCCACTTT. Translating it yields CAITGQDNSPLHF.

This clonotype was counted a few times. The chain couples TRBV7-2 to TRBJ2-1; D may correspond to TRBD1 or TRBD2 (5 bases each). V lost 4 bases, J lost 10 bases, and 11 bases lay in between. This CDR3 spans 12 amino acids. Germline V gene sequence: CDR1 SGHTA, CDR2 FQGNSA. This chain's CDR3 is CASSSTREEQFF. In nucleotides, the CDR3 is TGTGCCAGCAGCTCCACCAGGGAGGAGCAGTTCTTC.

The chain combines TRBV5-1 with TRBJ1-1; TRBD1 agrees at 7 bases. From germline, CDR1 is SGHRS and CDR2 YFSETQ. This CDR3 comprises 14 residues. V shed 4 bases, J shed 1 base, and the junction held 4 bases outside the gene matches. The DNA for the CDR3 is TGCGCCAGCAGCACGGGACAGCCGAACACTGAAGCTTTCTTT. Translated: CASSTGQPNTEAFF.

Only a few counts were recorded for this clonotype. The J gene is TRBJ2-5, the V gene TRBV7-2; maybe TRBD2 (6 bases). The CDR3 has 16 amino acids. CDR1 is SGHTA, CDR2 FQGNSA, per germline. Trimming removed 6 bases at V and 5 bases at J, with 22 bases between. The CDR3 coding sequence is TGTGCCAGCAGTCGGCTAGCGTCCCTTAGTGTTGAGACCCAGTACTTC. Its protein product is CASSRLASLSVETQYF.

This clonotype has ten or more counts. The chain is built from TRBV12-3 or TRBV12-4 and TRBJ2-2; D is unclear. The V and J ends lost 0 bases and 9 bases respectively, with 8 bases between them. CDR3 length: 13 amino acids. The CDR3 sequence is CASSLAGNRELFF. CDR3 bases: TGTGCCAGCAGTTTAGCGGGGAATCGGGAGCTGTTTTTT.

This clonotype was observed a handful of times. The CDR3 DNA reads TGTGCCAGCAGCTTGTTAGGGAGGCAAGAGACCCAGTACTTC. It yields the protein CASSLLGRQETQYF. The J gene is TRBJ2-5, the V gene TRBV7-2; possibly TRBD2 for D (6 bases). V lost 3 bases, J lost 2 bases, and 10 bases lay in between. Germline CDR1 reads SGHTA; CDR2 reads FQGNSA. The CDR3 consists of 14 residues.

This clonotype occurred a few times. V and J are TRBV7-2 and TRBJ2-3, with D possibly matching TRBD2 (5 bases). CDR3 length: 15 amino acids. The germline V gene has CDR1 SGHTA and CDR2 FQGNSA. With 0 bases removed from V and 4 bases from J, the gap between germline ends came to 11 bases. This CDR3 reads CASSLAGVVSDTQYF. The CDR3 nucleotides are TGTGCCAGCAGCTTAGCGGGAGTGGTCTCAGATACGCAGTATTTT.

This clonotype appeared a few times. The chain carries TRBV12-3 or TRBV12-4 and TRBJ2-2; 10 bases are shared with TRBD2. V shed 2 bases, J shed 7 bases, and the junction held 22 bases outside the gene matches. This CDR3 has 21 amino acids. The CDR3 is CASSLRGGLAGAILNGGELFF. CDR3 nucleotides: TGTGCCAGCAGTTTAAGGGGTGGGCTAGCGGGAGCGATTCTCAACGGCGGGGAGCTGTTTTTT.

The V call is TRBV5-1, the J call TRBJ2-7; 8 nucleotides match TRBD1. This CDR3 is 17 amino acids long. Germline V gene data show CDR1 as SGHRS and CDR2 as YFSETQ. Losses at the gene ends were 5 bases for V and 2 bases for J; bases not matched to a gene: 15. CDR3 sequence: CASRRSHTNRGAYEQYF. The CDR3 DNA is TGCGCCAGCAGAAGATCGCACACAAACAGGGGGGCCTACGAGCAGTACTTC.

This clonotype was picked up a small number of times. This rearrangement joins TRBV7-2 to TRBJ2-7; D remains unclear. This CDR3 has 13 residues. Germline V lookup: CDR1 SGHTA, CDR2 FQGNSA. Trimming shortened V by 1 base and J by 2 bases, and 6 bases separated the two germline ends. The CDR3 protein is CASSLVTTYEQYF. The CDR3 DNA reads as TGTGCCAGCAGCTTAGTTACCACCTACGAGCAGTACTTC.

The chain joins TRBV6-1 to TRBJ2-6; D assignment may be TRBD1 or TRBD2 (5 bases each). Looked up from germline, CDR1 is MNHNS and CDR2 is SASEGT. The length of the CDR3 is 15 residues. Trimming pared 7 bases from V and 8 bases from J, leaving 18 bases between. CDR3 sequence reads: CASTEHFGTSNVLTF. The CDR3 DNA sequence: TGTGCCAGCACCGAACATTTCGGGACGTCCAACGTCCTGACTTTC.

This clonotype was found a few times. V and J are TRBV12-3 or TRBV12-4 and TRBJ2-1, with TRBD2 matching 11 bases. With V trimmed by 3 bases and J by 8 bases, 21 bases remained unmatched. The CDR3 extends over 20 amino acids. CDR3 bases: TGTGCCAGCAGTTTTAAACCTACGGATTCAAGGACTAGCGGGTATTATGAGCAGTTCTTC. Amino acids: CASSFKPTDSRTSGYYEQFF.

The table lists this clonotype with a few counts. This chain's CDR3 is CSVEFPTINEQYF. Here the CDR3 DNA reads TGCAGCGTTGAATTCCCAACGATTAACGAGCAGTACTTC. The J gene is TRBJ2-7, the V gene TRBV29-1; D call uncertain. Germline values: CDR1 SQVTM, CDR2 ANQGSEA. The CDR3 consists of 13 residues. V dropped 2 bases and J dropped 5 bases, with 13 bases sitting between them.

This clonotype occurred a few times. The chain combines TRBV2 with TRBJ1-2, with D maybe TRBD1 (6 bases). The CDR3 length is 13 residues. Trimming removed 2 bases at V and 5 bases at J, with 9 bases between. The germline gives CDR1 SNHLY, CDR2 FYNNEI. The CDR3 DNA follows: TGTGCCAGCAGTGAACAGGGGCGGTATGGCTACACCTTC. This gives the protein CASSEQGRYGYTF.

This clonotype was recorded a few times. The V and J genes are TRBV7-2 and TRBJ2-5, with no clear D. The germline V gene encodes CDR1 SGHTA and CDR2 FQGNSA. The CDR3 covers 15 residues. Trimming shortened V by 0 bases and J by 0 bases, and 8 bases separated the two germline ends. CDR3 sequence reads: CASSLAGIHQETQYF. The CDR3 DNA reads TGTGCCAGCAGCTTAGCGGGGATTCACCAAGAGACCCAGTACTTC.

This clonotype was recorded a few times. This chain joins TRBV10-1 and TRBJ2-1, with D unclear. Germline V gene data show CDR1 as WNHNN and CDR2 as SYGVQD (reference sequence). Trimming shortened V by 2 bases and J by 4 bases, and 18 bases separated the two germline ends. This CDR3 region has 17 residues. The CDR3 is CASSENKGGRQYNEQFF. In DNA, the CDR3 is TGCGCCAGCAGTGAGAATAAGGGTGGTAGGCAATACAATGAGCAGTTCTTC.

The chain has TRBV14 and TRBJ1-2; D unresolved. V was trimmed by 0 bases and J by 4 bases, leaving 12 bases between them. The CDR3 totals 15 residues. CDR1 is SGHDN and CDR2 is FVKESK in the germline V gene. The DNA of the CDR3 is TGTGCCAGCAGCCAAGAAGGATGGGGAGGCTATGGCTACACCTTC. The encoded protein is CASSQEGWGGYGYTF. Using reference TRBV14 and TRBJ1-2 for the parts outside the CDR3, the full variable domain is EAGVTQFPSHSVIEKGQTVTLRCDPISGHDNLYWYRRVMGKEIKFLLHFVKESKQDESGMPNNRFLAERTGGTYSTLKVQPAELEDSGVYFCASSQEGWGGYGYTFGSGTRLTVV.

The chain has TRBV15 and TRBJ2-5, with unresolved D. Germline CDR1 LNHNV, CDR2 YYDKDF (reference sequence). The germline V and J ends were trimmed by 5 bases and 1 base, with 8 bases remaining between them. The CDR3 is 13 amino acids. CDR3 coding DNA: TGTGCCACCAGCGGAGCCATCCAAGAGACCCAGTACTTC. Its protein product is CATSGAIQETQYF.

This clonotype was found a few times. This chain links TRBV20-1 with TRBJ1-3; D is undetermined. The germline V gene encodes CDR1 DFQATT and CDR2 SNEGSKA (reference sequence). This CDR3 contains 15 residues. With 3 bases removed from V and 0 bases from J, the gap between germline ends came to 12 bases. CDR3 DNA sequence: TGCAGTGCTAGTTTCGCGGACTCCTCTGGAAACACCATATATTTT. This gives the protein CSASFADSSGNTIYF.

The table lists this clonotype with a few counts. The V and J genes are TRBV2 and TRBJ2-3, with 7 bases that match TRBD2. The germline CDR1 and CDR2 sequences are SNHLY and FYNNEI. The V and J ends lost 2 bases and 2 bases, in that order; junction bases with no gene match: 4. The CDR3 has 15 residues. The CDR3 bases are TGTGCCAGCAGTGAAAGGAGCGGGGTCACAGATACGCAGTATTTT. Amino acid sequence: CASSERSGVTDTQYF.

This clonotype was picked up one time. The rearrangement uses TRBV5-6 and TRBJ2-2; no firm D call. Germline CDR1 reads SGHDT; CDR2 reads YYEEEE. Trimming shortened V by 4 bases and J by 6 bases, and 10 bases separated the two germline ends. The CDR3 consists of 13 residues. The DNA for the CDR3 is TGTGCCAGCAGCCGGACGCCAGCCGGGGAGCTGTTTTTT. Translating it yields CASSRTPAGELFF.

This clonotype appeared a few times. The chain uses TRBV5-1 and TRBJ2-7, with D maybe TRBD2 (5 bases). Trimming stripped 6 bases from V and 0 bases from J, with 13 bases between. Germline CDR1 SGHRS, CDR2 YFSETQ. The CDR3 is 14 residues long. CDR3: CASTLAPSSYEQYF. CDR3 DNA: TGCGCCAGCACCCTAGCCCCTAGCTCCTACGAGCAGTACTTC.

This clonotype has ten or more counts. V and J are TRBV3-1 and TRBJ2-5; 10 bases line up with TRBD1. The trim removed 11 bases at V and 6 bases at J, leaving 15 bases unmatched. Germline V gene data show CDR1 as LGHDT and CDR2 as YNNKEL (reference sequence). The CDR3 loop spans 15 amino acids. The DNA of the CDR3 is TGTGCCTCCAAACAGTCCGGGACAGGGGACAAGACCCAGTACTTC. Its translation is CASKQSGTGDKTQYF.

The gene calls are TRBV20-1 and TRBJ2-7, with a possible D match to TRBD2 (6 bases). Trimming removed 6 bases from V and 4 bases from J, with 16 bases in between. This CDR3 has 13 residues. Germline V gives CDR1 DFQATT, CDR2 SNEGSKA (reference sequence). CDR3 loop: CSATGSPGYEQYF. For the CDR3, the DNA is TGCAGTGCCACCGGGAGCCCCGGGTACGAGCAGTACTTC.